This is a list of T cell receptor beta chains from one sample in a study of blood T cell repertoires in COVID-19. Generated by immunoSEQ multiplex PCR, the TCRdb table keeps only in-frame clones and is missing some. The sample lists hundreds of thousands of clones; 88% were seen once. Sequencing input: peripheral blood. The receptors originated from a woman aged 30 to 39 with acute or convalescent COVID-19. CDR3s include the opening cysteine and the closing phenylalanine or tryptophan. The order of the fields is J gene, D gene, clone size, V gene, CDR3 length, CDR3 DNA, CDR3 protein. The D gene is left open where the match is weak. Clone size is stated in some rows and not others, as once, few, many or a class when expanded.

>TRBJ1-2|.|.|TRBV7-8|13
TGTGCCAGCAGCTTAGCCAGGGACTATGGCTACACCTTC
CASSLARDYGYTF
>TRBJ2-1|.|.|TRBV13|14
TGTGCCAGCAGCTTATGGGGGGTAAACAATGAGCAGTTCTTC
CASSLWGVNNEQFF
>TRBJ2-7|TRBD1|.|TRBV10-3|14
TGTGCCATCAGGCCTGGACAGGGTAGCGACGAGCAGTACTTC
CAIRPGQGSDEQYF
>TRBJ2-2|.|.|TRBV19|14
TGTGCCAGTAGTGCCAACAGGGTGACCGGGGAGCTGTTTTTT
CASSANRVTGELFF
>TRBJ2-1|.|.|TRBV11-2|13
TGTGCCAGCAGCTTTGCCAGGGGCCATGAGCAGTTCTTC
CASSFARGHEQFF
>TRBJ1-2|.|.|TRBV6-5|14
TGTGCCAGCAGGAACCGGGACAACAACTATGGCTACACCTTC
CASRNRDNNYGYTF
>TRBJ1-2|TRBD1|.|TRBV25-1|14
TGTGCCAGCAGTGGGCAGGGGGTTAACTATGGCTACACCTTC
CASSGQGVNYGYTF
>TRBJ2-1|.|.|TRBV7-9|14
TGTGCCAGCAGCTTAGGTCGGGGGGCTGATGAGCAGTTCTTC
CASSLGRGADEQFF
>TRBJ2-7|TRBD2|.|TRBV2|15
TGTGCCAGCAGTGCTACTAGCGGGAGGACCTACGAGCAGTACTTC
CASSATSGRTYEQYF
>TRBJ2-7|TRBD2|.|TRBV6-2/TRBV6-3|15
TGTGCCAGCAGTCACCTAGCGGGAGCGGACTACGAGCAGTACTTC
CASSHLAGADYEQYF
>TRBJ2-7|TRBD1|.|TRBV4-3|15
TGCGCCAGCAGCCAAAAACAAACGGGACAGGGAAGGCAGTACTTC
CASSQKQTGQGRQYF
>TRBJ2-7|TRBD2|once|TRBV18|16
TGTGCCAGCTCACCGCAGAGACTAGCGGCCATCTACGAGCAGTACTTC
CASSPQRLAAIYEQYF
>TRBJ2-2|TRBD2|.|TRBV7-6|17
TGTGCCAGCAGTCCCGCAGCGGGGAATCGTGATGGCGGGGAGCTGTTTTTT
CASSPAAGNRDGGELFF
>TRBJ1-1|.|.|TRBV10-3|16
TGTGCCATCAGTGTTTTGGCAGGGGTGATGGGCACTGAAGCTTTCTTT
CAISVLAGVMGTEAFF
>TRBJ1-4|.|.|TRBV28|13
TGTGCCAGTGGGGTCGGGAGTGGTGAAAAACTGTTTTTT
CASGVGSGEKLFF
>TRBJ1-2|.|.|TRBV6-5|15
TGTGCCAGCAGCAACGCCGACTATAGGTCGTATGGCTACACCTTC
CASSNADYRSYGYTF
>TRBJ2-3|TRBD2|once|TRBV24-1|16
TGTGCCACCAGTGATTCTAGGACTTTCGGGGGGGATACGCAGTATTTT
CATSDSRTFGGDTQYF
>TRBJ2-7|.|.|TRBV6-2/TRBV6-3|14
TGTGCCAGCAGTCGACAGGATAAATCCTACGAGCAGTACTTC
CASSRQDKSYEQYF
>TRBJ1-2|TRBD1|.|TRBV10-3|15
TGTGCCATCAGTGATTATCCGGGACAGGGGGAAGGCTACACCTTC
CAISDYPGQGEGYTF
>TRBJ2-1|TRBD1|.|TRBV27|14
TGTGCCAGCAACCGGGACAGGGGGATCAGTGAGCAGTTCTTC
CASNRDRGISEQFF
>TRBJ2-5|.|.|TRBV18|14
TGTGCCAGCTCACCACCGGCGGCCCAAGAGACCCAGTACTTC
CASSPPAAQETQYF
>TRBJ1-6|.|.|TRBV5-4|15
TGTGCCAGCAGCTTAGCCAGGCAGTCTAATTCACCCCTCCACTTT
CASSLARQSNSPLHF
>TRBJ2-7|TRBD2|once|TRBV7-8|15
TGTGCCAGCAGCCGAGAACTAGCGGGCGCCCCCGAGCAGTACTTC
CASSRELAGAPEQYF
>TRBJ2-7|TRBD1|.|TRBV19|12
TGTGCCAGCGGGACAGGGGGCAACGAGCAGTACTTC
CASGTGGNEQYF
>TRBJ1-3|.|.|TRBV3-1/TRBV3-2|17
TGTGCCAGCACCCTGGCGGGGGTTAGGAGCTCTGGAAACACCATATATTTT
CASTLAGVRSSGNTIYF
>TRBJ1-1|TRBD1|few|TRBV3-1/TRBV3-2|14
TGTGCCAGCAGCCCAACAGGGGGTCACACTGAAGCTTTCTTT
CASSPTGGHTEAFF
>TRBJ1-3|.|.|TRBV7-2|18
TGTGCCAGCAGCTTAGGGGGTCGGGACACGGGCTCTGGAAACACCATATATTTT
CASSLGGRDTGSGNTIYF
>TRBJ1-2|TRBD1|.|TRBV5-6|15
TGTGCCAGCAGCTTGGACCCGGGACAGCAATATGGCTACACCTTC
CASSLDPGQQYGYTF
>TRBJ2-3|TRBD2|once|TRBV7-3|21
TGTGCCAGCAGCTCAACCCCGGGACTATCACCACCCACCCAGTTCACAGATACGCAGTATTTT
CASSSTPGLSPPTQFTDTQYF
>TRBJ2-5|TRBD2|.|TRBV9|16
TGTGCCAGCAGCGTAGACCCTAGCGGGAGGGGCGAGACCCAGTACTTC
CASSVDPSGRGETQYF
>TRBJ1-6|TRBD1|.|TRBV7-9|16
TGTGCCAGCAGCCCGGGACAGGGGAAAACTAATTCACCCCTCCACTTT
CASSPGQGKTNSPLHF
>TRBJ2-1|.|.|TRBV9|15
TGTGCCAGCAGCGTAGGTGGAGCTGTCGGCAATGAGCAGTTCTTC
CASSVGGAVGNEQFF
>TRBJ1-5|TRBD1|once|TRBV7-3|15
TGTGCCAGCAGCTTACGACAGGGGGCTAATCAGCCCCAGCATTTT
CASSLRQGANQPQHF
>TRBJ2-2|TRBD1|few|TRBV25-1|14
TGTGCCAGCAGTCATACAGGGGATACCGGGGAGCTGTTTTTT
CASSHTGDTGELFF
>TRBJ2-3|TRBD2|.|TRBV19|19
TGTGCCAGTAGTTCCCCTCCGTTTTCTAGCGGGAGAAGCACAGATACGCAGTATTTT
CASSSPPFSSGRSTDTQYF
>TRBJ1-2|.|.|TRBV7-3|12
TGTGCTCACGAGAGGGGGACCTATGGCTACACCTTC
CAHERGTYGYTF
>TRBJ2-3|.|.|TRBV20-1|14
TGCAGTGCTAGTGAGTGGGACTCCTCAGATACGCAGTATTTT
CSASEWDSSDTQYF
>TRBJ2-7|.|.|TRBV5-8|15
TGTGCCAGCAGCTTGAAGGAGGGGACGAGATACGAGCAGTACTTC
CASSLKEGTRYEQYF
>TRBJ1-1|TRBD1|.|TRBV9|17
TGTGCCAGCAGCGTGGGGACCGGGACAGGGGACAACACTGAAGCTTTCTTT
CASSVGTGTGDNTEAFF
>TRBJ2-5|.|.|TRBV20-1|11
TGCAGTAGAGCGGTACAAGAGACCCAGTACTTC
CSRAVQETQYF
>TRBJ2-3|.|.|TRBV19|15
TGTGCCAGTAGGTCACAGGGATTTTCCACAGATACGCAGTATTTT
CASRSQGFSTDTQYF
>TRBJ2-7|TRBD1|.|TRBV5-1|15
TGCGCCAGCAGCCTGGATTACAGGGGGAACGACGAGCAGTACTTC
CASSLDYRGNDEQYF
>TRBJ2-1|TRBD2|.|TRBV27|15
TGTGCCAGCGCTAGCGGGTTGAGCTCCTACAATGAGCAGTTCTTC
CASASGLSSYNEQFF
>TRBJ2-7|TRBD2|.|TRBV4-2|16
TGTGCCAGCAGCCAAGATTTTCGCGGGAGTCCCTACGAGCAGTACTTC
CASSQDFRGSPYEQYF
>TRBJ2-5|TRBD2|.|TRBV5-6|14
TGTGCCAGCAGCTCGGGACTAGCGGGAGGAACCCAGTACTTC
CASSSGLAGGTQYF
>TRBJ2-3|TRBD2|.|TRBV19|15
TGTGCCAGTACCAAAGCGGGAGCCGGCACAGATACGCAGTATTTT
CASTKAGAGTDTQYF
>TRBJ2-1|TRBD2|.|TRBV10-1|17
TGCGCCAGCAGTGAGGGGGTAGCGGGAAACTCCTACAATGAGCAGTTCTTC
CASSEGVAGNSYNEQFF
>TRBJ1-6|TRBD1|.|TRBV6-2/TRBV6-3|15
TGTGCCAGCAGTTACACAGGGGCAAATAATTCACCCCTCCACTTT
CASSYTGANNSPLHF
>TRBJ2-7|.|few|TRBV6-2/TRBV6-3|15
TGTGCCAGCAGTTATATCGGGTTCTCCTCCTACGAGCAGTACTTC
CASSYIGFSSYEQYF
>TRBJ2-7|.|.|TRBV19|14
TGTGCCAGTAGTATATCAGCGGGCAACTACGAGCAGTACTTC
CASSISAGNYEQYF
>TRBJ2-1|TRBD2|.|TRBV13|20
TGTGCCAGCAGCTTATTGGTTAGGACTAGCGGGAGAGGGGGGCCCAATGAGCAGTTCTTC
CASSLLVRTSGRGGPNEQFF
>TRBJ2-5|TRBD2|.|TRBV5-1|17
TGCGCCAGCAGCGCGGGACTAGCGGGAGTATTTGGAGAGACCCAGTACTTC
CASSAGLAGVFGETQYF
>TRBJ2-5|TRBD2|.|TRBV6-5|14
TGTGCCAGCAGCAAAGCGGGAGTGAGGGAGACCCAGTACTTC
CASSKAGVRETQYF